These 3 T cell receptor beta chains share one sample of origin, sequenced in a study of blood T cell repertoires in COVID-19. Profiling relied on immunoSEQ multiplex PCR, and the TCRdb table lists in-frame clones only, not all of them. Of about 240,000 clones listed, around 87% are singletons. Sequencing was done on a sample of peripheral blood. Every receptor here comes from an older woman with active or convalescent COVID-19.

The chain employs TRBV19 and TRBJ2-2, with 7 bases that match TRBD1. The CDR3 runs to 14 residues. CDR1 is LNHDA, CDR2 SQIVND, per germline (reference sequence). V gave up 4 bases and J gave up 11 bases; unmatched junction bases: 10. Written as DNA, the CDR3 is TGTGCCAGTAGTAATAGAGGGGGCCAGGGTGAGCTGTTTTTT. This sequence encodes CASSNRGGQGELFF.

This chain uses TRBV5-4 with TRBJ1-2, with D possibly matching TRBD1 (5 bases). V lost 1 base and J lost 0, with 10 bases in between. The CDR3 has 15 amino acids. Germline CDR1 is SGHNT and CDR2 is YYREEE (reference sequence). The CDR3 spells CASSLIDRANYGYTF. CDR3 in DNA: TGTGCCAGCAGCTTGATTGACAGAGCTAACTATGGCTACACCTTC.

This chain connects TRBV7-9 to TRBJ2-2, with D hard to call. V was shortened by 5 bases and J by 3 bases, with 4 bases between the two germline ends. The CDR3 contains 12 residues. Looked up from germline, CDR1 is SEHNR and CDR2 is FQNEAQ (reference sequence). This chain's CDR3 is CASSPYTGELFF. DNA for the CDR3: TGTGCCAGCAGCCCCTACACCGGGGAGCTGTTTTTT. The variable domain in full, with the rest retrieved from reference TRBV7-9 and TRBJ2-2, is DTGVSQNPRHKITKRGQNVTFRCDPISEHNRLYWYRQTLGQGPEFLTYFQNEAQLEKSRLLSDRFSAERPKGSFSTLEIQRTEQGDSAMYLCASSPYTGELFFGEGSRLTVL.